The 2 T cell receptor beta chains reported below all come from one sample, sequenced in a study of blood T cell repertoires in COVID-19. The protocol was immunoSEQ multiplex PCR, while the TCRdb copy is restricted to in-frame clones and leaves out a portion. The sample consists of just over 300,000 clones, 87% of them appearing once. Sequences were obtained from peripheral blood. These receptors all stem from a man aged 18 to 30 with active or convalescent COVID-19.

This clone was seen a single time. J is TRBJ1-1 and V is TRBV7-9; 10 bases align to TRBD1. Germline values: CDR1 SEHNR, CDR2 FQNEAQ (reference sequence). J was trimmed by 1 base and V by 4 bases; bases with no gene match: 3. This CDR3 comprises 15 residues. CDR3: CASSSGQGRNTEAFF. CDR3 sequence (DNA): TGTGCCAGCAGCTCGGGACAGGGGAGGAACACTGAAGCTTTCTTT.

This clone was seen only once. The rearrangement uses TRBV10-3 and TRBJ2-3; possibly TRBD1 for D (6 bases). The CDR3 is 15 residues long. V lost 4 bases, J lost 1 base, and 12 bases lay in between. Germline V lookup: CDR1 ENHRY, CDR2 SYGVKD. CDR3 loop: CAISGTEGGTDTQYF. Written as DNA, the CDR3 is TGTGCCATCAGTGGGACCGAGGGGGGCACAGATACGCAGTATTTT.